This record looks at one T cell receptor (beta chain) sequence and its context. The antigen is unknown. Amplified regions were TCR beta CDR3 sequences from RNA transcripts. TCR CDR3 regions were first amplified by RT-PCR with HTBI primers. TCRdb redid the calling of the multiplex PCR reads with MiXCR, one entry per CDR3 protein. Here the sample spans about 270,000 distinct CDR3 sequences, around 22% being singletons. The data belong to a study of T cells in Graves' hyperthyroidism and ophthalmopathy. About the study: Peripheral blood was secured at the point of initial diagnosis, before any treatment.

Study observations and caveats: Before onset, ophthalmopathy was predicted by the model a median about 6.2 months earlier. Within blood appeared most thyroid clonotypes that had expanded above 0.001.

It was approximately 9.4 ml of fresh peripheral blood that supplied the PBMCs. The sequenced material came from blood. This TCR derives from a man younger than 45 with Graves' ophthalmopathy.

CDR3 protein: CASSVAYSGRSYNEQFF. The CDR3 region has the DNA TGTGCCAGCAGCGTAGCGTATAGCGGGAGGTCCTACAATGAGCAGTTCTTC. V and J are TRBV9 and TRBJ2-1; 10 nucleotides agree with TRBD2. Germline lookup yields CDR1 SGDLS and CDR2 YYNGEE. J lost 1 base, V lost 0 bases, and 4 bases had no gene match. This CDR3 is 17 amino acids long.